A selection of T cell receptor beta chains follows, all from one sample in a study of Ad26.COV2.S vaccination and SARS-CoV-2 variants. TCRdb's table, derived via immunoSEQ multiplex PCR, lists solely in-frame clones and lacks some. The table records some 480,000 clones, approximately 90% of them present only once. Source: peripheral blood, taken in a trial of Ad26.COV2.S vaccine versus placebo. These receptors all come from a person aged 18 to 59 who received the Ad26.COV2.S COVID-19 vaccine or a placebo. The CDR3 runs from the conserved cysteine through the conserved F or W. The D gene is left open where the match is weak. Clone size is shown for a subset of rows, as once, few, many or a class of expanded clone.

v_call	d_call	clone_size	j_call	cdr3_nt	cdr3_aa
TRBV2	-	-	TRBJ2-7	TGTGCCAGCAGAAGGACAACCCTCGAGCAGTACTTC	CASRRTTLEQYF
TRBV6-2/TRBV6-3	-	few	TRBJ1-5	TGTGCCAGCAGTTACCACCAGATCCATCAGCCCCAGCATTTT	CASSYHQIHQPQHF
TRBV4-2	-	-	TRBJ2-1	TGTGCCAGCAGCCAAGATAGGGGCGGGCCCCCCTACAATGAGCAGTTCTTC	CASSQDRGGPPYNEQFF
TRBV4-1	-	-	TRBJ1-1	TGCGCCAGCAGCCAATTCAGACTGAACACTGAAGCTTTCTTT	CASSQFRLNTEAFF
TRBV6-4	-	-	TRBJ2-7	TGTGCCAGCAGCCTGAGCAGCGAGCAGTACTTC	CASSLSSEQYF
TRBV14	-	-	TRBJ1-6	TGTGCCAGCAGCCTAACAGGGACGAATTCACCCCTCCACTTT	CASSLTGTNSPLHF
TRBV6-2/TRBV6-3	-	-	TRBJ2-3	TGTGCCAGCAGTTCTGGAAGCACAGATACGCAGTATTTT	CASSSGSTDTQYF
TRBV7-8	TRBD1	once	TRBJ2-2	TGTGCCAGCAGCTTTCCCGGGACAGGGGTTATCACCGGGGAGCTGTTTTTT	CASSFPGTGVITGELFF
TRBV5-1	-	-	TRBJ2-3	TGCGCCAGCAGGCAGGGTTCTGATACGCAGTATTTT	CASRQGSDTQYF
TRBV7-9	TRBD2	-	TRBJ2-1	TGTGCCAGCAGCTTTGCTTCGGGGGGCAATGAGCAGTTCTTC	CASSFASGGNEQFF
TRBV18	TRBD1	-	TRBJ1-1	TGTGCCAGCTCACCGGGGACAGGGGGGTATATGAACACTGAAGCTTTCTTT	CASSPGTGGYMNTEAFF
TRBV19	TRBD1	once	TRBJ2-7	TGTGCCAGTAGTACCTTCACAGGGGCAACCTACGAGCAGTACTTC	CASSTFTGATYEQYF
TRBV5-1	-	-	TRBJ2-3	TGCGCCAGCAGCTTTGGAGTCATGGGCACAGATACGCAGTATTTT	CASSFGVMGTDTQYF
TRBV6-5	TRBD1	-	TRBJ2-7	TGTGCCAGCCGACAGGGAACTACCTACGAGCAGTACTTC	CASRQGTTYEQYF
TRBV19	TRBD1	-	TRBJ1-1	TGTGCCAGCCGGGACAGGGTCCACACTGAAGCTTTCTTT	CASRDRVHTEAFF
TRBV15	-	-	TRBJ1-2	TGTGCCACCAGCAGAGATAGGTACAGCGATTATGGCTACACCTTC	CATSRDRYSDYGYTF
TRBV5-4	-	-	TRBJ2-1	TGTGCCAGCAGCCCGGCGAAAGGGGGTTTCTACAATGAGCAGTTCTTC	CASSPAKGGFYNEQFF
TRBV27	-	once	TRBJ2-5	TGTGCCAGCAGAGACGACGGGAAGGGGGAGACCCAGTACTTC	CASRDDGKGETQYF
TRBV19	TRBD1	few	TRBJ1-1	TGTGCCAGTAGGCTACGGGACAGGGGGCTAGTAGCTGAAGCTTTCTTT	CASRLRDRGLVAEAFF
TRBV18	-	-	TRBJ1-1	TGTGCCAGCTCACCGGGGAGACGCGGGGCGGAAGCTTTCTTT	CASSPGRRGAEAFF
TRBV18	-	-	TRBJ1-2	TGTGCCAGCTCACCAGACGGAGGTCACTATGGCTACACCTTC	CASSPDGGHYGYTF
TRBV7-2	TRBD1	-	TRBJ2-7	TGTGCCAGCACCCCAACAGGGGGCTATAGGGGGCAGTACTTC	CASTPTGGYRGQYF
TRBV24-1	-	few	TRBJ2-1	TGTGCCACCAGTGACCCCCTACCCCGCCCTGGAGAAGAAGATGAGCAGTTCTTC	CATSDPLPRPGEEDEQFF
TRBV11-2	-	-	TRBJ1-5	TGTGCCAGCAGCTTATCCAGGGAAAGCAATCAGCCCCAGCATTTT	CASSLSRESNQPQHF
TRBV11-3	-	-	TRBJ2-7	TGTGCCAGCAGCACCTCCTCTCGAGCGGGCGCCGTTAGCGAGCAGTACTTC	CASSTSSRAGAVSEQYF
TRBV27	TRBD1	once	TRBJ1-6	TGTGCCAGCAGAGACAGGGTGGGATCACCCCTCCACTTT	CASRDRVGSPLHF
TRBV20-1	TRBD2	-	TRBJ2-1	TGCAGTGCTAGTGGCGGGAGGGCCGTATTGGAGCAGTTCTTC	CSASGGRAVLEQFF
TRBV28	-	-	TRBJ1-2	TGTGCCAGCAAGGGGGGCTCGATCCCCTATGGCTACACCTTC	CASKGGSIPYGYTF
TRBV18	-	-	TRBJ2-6	TGTGCCAGCTCACACAAAGGTCGATCTGGGGCCAACGTCCTGACTTTC	CASSHKGRSGANVLTF
TRBV2	TRBD1	-	TRBJ2-5	TGTGCCAGCAGCCGGGACAGGGGCGACCAAGAGACCCAGTACTTC	CASSRDRGDQETQYF
TRBV10-3	TRBD1	few	TRBJ2-3	TGTGCCATCAGTGACGGGACAGGGCCCCCACCTCTCCACACAGATACGCAGTATTTT	CAISDGTGPPPLHTDTQYF
TRBV3-1/TRBV3-2	-	few	TRBJ1-5	TGTGCCAGCAGCCCGGACCGATTGAGCAATCAGCCCCAGCATTTT	CASSPDRLSNQPQHF
TRBV7-8	-	-	TRBJ1-2	TGTGCCAGCAGCTTAGTACAAGACTATGGCTACACCTTC	CASSLVQDYGYTF
TRBV19	-	-	TRBJ2-3	TGTGCCAGTAGTATTACAACCAGGGCAGGGGATACGCAGTATTTT	CASSITTRAGDTQYF
TRBV19	-	-	TRBJ2-5	TGTGCCAGTAGTATCTGGGGCGAGGAGACCCAGTACTTC	CASSIWGEETQYF
TRBV7-2	-	-	TRBJ1-2	TGTGCCAGCAGCCCGTCGGGAGCTAACTATGGCTACACCTTC	CASSPSGANYGYTF
TRBV15	TRBD1	-	TRBJ2-7	TGTGCCACCAGCAGGGGGGGGACAGGGGATTCCTACGAGCAGTACTTC	CATSRGGTGDSYEQYF
TRBV6-5	-	-	TRBJ2-1	TGTGCCGGGGGGCGTCGGACCAATAGCAATGAGCAGTTCTTC	CAGGRRTNSNEQFF
TRBV6-5	TRBD1	-	TRBJ1-1	TGTGCCAGCAGCGCCGGGGCAGGGGGCACTGAAGCTTTCTTT	CASSAGAGGTEAFF
TRBV11-1	-	few	TRBJ2-1	TGTGCCAGCAGCCCCTTAATAGAGGTTGAGCAGTTCTTC	CASSPLIEVEQFF
TRBV27	TRBD1	-	TRBJ1-2	TGTGCCAGCAGTTCGGCCTCAGGGGGGAACTATGGCTACACCTTC	CASSSASGGNYGYTF
TRBV4-3	-	-	TRBJ1-1	TGCGCCAGCAGCCAAGATATTGACACTGAAGCTTTCTTT	CASSQDIDTEAFF
TRBV7-9	-	-	TRBJ1-1	TGTGCCAGCAGGCCGGGGCCCACTGAAGCTTTCTTT	CASRPGPTEAFF
TRBV27	TRBD2	once	TRBJ2-1	TGTGCCAGCAGTTTAATGGGGCTAGCGGGAGCAAATGAGCAGTTCTTC	CASSLMGLAGANEQFF
TRBV5-1	-	-	TRBJ2-7	TGCGCCAGCAGCTTACAACCGGGAGCCCCCACCGAGCAGTACTTC	CASSLQPGAPTEQYF
TRBV6-2/TRBV6-3	TRBD2	-	TRBJ2-4	TGTGCCAGCAGTTACTCGAGACTAGCGGGAGAGGTCAAAAACATTCAGTACTTC	CASSYSRLAGEVKNIQYF
TRBV3-1/TRBV3-2	-	-	TRBJ2-2	TGTGCCAGCAGCCAAGACGGTGCCGCTAAAGCGAACACCGGGGAGCTGTTTTTT	CASSQDGAAKANTGELFF
TRBV6-6	-	-	TRBJ1-6	TGTGCCAGCAGCCCCCAGGGAGGGAATTCACCCCTCCACTTT	CASSPQGGNSPLHF
TRBV30	-	-	TRBJ2-2	TGTGCCTGGACCCACTTGGGCGGGATCACCGGGGAGCTGTTTTTT	CAWTHLGGITGELFF
TRBV27	TRBD1	-	TRBJ2-3	TGTGCCAGCAACGGACAGGGATTTGGCACAGATACGCAGTATTTT	CASNGQGFGTDTQYF
TRBV15	TRBD2	-	TRBJ2-2	TGTGCCACCAGCAAAGCGGGGCCCGGGGAGCTGTTTTTT	CATSKAGPGELFF
TRBV7-9	TRBD2	once	TRBJ2-7	TGTGCCAGCAGCTTAGGGACTAGCGGTGGGTACGAGCAGTACTTC	CASSLGTSGGYEQYF
TRBV28	TRBD2	-	TRBJ2-7	TGTGCCGGGGGGAGCGGGAGGTCGGTCGAGCAGTACTTC	CAGGSGRSVEQYF
TRBV28	-	-	TRBJ2-5	TGTGCCAGCACTGGCCAGGGGAACCAAGAGACCCAGTACTTC	CASTGQGNQETQYF
TRBV2	-	-	TRBJ1-2	TGTGCCAGCAGTGAAGGGGGGGCTAACTATGGCTACACCTTC	CASSEGGANYGYTF